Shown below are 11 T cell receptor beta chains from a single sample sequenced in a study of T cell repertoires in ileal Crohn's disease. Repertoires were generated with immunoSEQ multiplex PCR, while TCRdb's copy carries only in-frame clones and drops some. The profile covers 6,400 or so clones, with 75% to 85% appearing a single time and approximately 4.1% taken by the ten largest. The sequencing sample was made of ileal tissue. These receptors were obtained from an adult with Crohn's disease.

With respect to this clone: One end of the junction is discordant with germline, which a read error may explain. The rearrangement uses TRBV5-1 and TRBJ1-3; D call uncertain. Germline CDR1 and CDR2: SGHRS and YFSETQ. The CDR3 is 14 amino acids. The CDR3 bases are TGCGTCAGCAGCTTGGACGCGAACGGAAACACCATATATTTT. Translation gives CVSSLDANGNTIYF. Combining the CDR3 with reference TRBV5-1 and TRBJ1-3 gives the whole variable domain KAGVTQTPRYLIKTRGQQVTLSCSPISGHRSVSWYQQTPGQGLQFLFEYFSETQRNKGNFPGRFSGRQFSNSRSEMNVSTLELGDSALYLCVSSLDANGNTIYFGEGSWLTVV.

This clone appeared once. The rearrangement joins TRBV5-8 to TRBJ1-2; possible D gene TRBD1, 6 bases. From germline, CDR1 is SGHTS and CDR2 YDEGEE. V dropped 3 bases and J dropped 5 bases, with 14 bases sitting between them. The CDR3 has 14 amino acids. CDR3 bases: TGTGCCAGCAGCTCTTACAGGGCAGGATATGGCTACACCTTC. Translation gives CASSSYRAGYGYTF.

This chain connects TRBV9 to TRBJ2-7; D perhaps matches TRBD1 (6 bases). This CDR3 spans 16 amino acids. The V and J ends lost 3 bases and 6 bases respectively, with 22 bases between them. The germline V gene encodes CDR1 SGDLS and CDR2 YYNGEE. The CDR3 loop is CASSAHRDTKVGEQYF. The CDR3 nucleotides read TGTGCCAGCAGCGCCCACCGGGACACCAAGGTGGGCGAGCAGTACTTC. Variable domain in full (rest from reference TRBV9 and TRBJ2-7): DSGVTQTPKHLITATGQRVTLRCSPRSGDLSVYWYQQSLDQGLQFLIQYYNGEERAKGNILERFSAQQFPDLHSELNLSSLELGDSALYFCASSAHRDTKVGEQYFGPGTRLTVT.

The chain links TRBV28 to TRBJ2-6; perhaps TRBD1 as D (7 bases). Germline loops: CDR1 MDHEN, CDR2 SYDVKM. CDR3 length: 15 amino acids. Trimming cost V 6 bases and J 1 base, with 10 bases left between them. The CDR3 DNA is TGTGCCAGCAGGACAGGGACTTCTGGGGCCAACGTCCTGACTTTC. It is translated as CASRTGTSGANVLTF.

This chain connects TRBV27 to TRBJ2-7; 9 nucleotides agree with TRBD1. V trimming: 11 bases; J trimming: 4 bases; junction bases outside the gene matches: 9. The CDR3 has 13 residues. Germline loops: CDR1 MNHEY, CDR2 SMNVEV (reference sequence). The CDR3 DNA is TGTGCCTCTAAAACAGGGGGCAGGTACGAGCAGTACTTC. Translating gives CASKTGGRYEQYF.

The chain's CDR3 is CASNTGQTNTEAFF. The CDR3 coding sequence is TGTGCCAGCAACACGGGACAGACGAACACTGAAGCTTTCTTT. The V gene is TRBV2, the J gene TRBJ1-1; 7 bases align to TRBD1. CDR1 and CDR2 from the germline V gene are SNHLY and FYNNEI. V trimming: 7 bases; J trimming: 1 base; junction bases outside the gene matches: 6. This CDR3 has 14 residues.

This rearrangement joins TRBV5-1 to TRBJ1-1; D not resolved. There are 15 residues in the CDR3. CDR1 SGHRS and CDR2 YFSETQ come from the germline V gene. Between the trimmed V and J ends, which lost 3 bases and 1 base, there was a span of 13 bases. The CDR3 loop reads CASSSDMAGNTEAFF. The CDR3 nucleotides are TGCGCCAGCAGCTCTGACATGGCAGGGAACACTGAAGCTTTCTTT.

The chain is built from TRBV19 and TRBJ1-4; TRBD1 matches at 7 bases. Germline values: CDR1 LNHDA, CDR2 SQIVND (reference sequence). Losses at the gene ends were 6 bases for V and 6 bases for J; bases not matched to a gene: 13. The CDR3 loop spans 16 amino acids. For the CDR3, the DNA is TGTGCCAGTAGCAAGGGGGCAGGTATATTGGATGAAAAACTGTTTTTT. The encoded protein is CASSKGAGILDEKLFF.

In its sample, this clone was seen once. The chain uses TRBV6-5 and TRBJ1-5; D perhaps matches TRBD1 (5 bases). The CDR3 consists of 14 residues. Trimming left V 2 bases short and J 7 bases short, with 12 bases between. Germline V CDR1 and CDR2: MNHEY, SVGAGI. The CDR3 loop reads CASSYRFGGQPQHF. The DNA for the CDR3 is TGTGCCAGCAGTTACCGCTTTGGGGGGCAGCCCCAGCATTTT.

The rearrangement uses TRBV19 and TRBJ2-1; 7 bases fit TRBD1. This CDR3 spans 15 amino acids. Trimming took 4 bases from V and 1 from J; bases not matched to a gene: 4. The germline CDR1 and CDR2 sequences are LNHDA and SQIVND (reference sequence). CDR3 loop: CASSRGQYSYNEQFF. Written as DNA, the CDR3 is TGTGCCAGTAGTAGGGGACAGTATTCCTACAATGAGCAGTTCTTC.

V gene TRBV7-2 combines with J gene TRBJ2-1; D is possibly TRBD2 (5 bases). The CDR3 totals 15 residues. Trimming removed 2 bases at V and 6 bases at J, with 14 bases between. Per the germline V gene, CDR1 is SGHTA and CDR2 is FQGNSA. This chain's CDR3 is CASSLSSINVNEQFF. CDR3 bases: TGTGCCAGCAGCTTATCTAGCATCAATGTCAATGAGCAGTTCTTC.